Reported below is one T cell receptor (beta chain). The target antigen is unknown. This sample stems from a study of beta chain features in type 1 diabetes. Study-level background: Examination covered 100 million to 140 million sorted cells spanning all samples. Regarding the study as a whole: Equally in patients and controls, shorter templates might have been favored by PCR. For type 1 diabetes patients, VDJ junctions showed fewer insertions and more deletions. All four CD4+ subsets from Type 1 diabetes patients carried moderately but significantly shorter TCRB CDR3s.

The germline V gene encodes CDR1 SGHRS and CDR2 YFSETQ. With V trimmed by 0 bases and J by 7 bases, 8 bases remained unmatched. CDR3 length: 15 amino acids. Expressed TCRB transcripts were sequenced because the isolated RNA had all been reverse transcribed beforehand. Sequencing used immunoSEQ multiplex PCR; TCRdb keeps in-frame clones, though not all of them. Here the sample spans approximately 160,000 clones, 9% to 12% being singletons. The sequence came from a man younger than 45 with type 1 diabetes. The V and J genes are TRBV5-1 and TRBJ2-7, with 9 bases fitting TRBD1. Sequencing input: central memory CD4+ T cells from blood. The CDR3 here is CASSLADGTGQEQYF. CDR3 nucleotides: TGCGCCAGCAGCTTGGCAGACGGGACAGGGCAAGAGCAGTACTTC.